The present T cell receptor beta chain was sequenced within a study of blood T cell repertoires in COVID-19. Overall study context: COVID-19 samples from acute and convalescent phases originated in the United States, Italy and Spain. PBMCs, B-cell-depleted T cells, or T cells were the source of the cDNA or gDNA that made up the material.

Per the original data handling: Amplification from reference gene primers served as the basis for estimated nucleated cell counts. Sequencing used immunoSEQ multiplex PCR; TCRdb keeps in-frame clones, though not all of them. D and trimming were read from the DNA, whereas the V and J calls and clone size are those reported in that table. The sample shows around 100,000 clones, about 89% of them seen only once. There are 14 residues in the CDR3. The V gene end was trimmed by 9 bases and the J gene end by 6 bases; junction bases not matched to a gene: 8. Germline V gives CDR1 LNHDA, CDR2 SQIVND (reference sequence).

The clonotype comes from a middle-aged man with active COVID-19. Sequencing was done on a sample of peripheral blood. J is TRBJ1-6 and V is TRBV19; 7 positions agree with TRBD1. The CDR3 is CASQTGPANSPLHF. As DNA, the CDR3 is TGTGCCAGCCAGACAGGGCCGGCTAATTCACCCCTCCACTTT.